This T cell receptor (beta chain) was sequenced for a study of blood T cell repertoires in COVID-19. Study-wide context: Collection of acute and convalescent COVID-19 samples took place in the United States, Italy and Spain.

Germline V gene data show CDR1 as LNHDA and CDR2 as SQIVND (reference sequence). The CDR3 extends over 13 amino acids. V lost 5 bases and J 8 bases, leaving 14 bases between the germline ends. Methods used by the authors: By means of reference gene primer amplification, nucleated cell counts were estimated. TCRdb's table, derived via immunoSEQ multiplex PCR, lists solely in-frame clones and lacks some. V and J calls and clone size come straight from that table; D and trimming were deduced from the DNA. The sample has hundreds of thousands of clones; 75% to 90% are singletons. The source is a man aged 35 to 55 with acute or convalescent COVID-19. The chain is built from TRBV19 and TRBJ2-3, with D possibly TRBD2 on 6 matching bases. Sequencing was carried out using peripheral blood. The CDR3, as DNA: TGTGCCAGTAGTCCCCGACTAGATGCTACGCAGTATTTT. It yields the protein CASSPRLDATQYF.